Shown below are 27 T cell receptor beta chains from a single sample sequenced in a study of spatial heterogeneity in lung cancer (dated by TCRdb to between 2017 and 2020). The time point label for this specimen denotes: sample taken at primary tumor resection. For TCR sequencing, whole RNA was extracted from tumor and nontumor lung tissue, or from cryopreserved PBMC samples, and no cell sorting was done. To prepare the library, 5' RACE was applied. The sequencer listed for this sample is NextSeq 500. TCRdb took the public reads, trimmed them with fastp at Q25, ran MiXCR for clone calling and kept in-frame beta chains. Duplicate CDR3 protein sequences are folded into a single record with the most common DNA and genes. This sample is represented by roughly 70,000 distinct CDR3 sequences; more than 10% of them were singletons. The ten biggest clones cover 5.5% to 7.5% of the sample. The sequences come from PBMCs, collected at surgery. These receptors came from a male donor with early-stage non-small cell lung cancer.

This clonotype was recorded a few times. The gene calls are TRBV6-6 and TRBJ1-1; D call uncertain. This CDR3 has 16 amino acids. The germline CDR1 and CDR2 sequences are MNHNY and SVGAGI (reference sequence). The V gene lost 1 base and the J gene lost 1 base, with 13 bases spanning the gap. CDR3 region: CASSYFAVGGNTEAFF. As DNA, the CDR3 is TGTGCCAGCAGTTACTTTGCGGTGGGAGGGAACACTGAAGCTTTCTTT.

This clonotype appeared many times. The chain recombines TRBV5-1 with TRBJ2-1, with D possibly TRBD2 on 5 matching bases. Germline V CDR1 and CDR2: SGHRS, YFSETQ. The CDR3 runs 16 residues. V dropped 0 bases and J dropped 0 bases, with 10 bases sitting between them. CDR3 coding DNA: TGCGCCAGCAGCTTGGTGCTAGGGAGCTCCTACAATGAGCAGTTCTTC. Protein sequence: CASSLVLGSSYNEQFF.

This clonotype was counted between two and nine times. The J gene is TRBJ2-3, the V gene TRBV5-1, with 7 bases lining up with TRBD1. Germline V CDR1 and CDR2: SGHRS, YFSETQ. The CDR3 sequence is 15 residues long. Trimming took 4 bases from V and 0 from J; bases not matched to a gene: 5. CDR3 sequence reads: CASSVTGASTDTQYF. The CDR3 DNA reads TGCGCCAGCAGCGTTACAGGGGCTAGCACAGATACGCAGTATTTT.

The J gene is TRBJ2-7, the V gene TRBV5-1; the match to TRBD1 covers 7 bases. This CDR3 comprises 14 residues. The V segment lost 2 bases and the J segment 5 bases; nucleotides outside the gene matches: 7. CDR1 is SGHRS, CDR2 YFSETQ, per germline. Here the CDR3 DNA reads TGCGCCAGCAGCTTCTCGGGACAGACAAACGAGCAGTACTTC. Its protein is CASSFSGQTNEQYF.

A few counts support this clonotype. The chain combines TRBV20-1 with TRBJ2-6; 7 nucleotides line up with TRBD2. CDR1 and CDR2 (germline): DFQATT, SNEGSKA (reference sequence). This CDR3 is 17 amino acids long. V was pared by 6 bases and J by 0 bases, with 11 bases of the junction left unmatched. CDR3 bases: TGCAGTGCACTGGGTGGCGGGAGCAGCTCTGGGGCCAACGTCCTGACTTTC. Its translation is CSALGGGSSSGANVLTF.

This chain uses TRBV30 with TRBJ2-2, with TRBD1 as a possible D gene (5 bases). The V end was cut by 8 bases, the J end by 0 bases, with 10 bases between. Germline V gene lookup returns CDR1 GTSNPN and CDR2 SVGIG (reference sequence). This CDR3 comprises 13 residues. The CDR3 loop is CAKQATNTGELFF. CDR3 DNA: TGTGCCAAACAGGCTACGAACACCGGGGAGCTGTTTTTT.

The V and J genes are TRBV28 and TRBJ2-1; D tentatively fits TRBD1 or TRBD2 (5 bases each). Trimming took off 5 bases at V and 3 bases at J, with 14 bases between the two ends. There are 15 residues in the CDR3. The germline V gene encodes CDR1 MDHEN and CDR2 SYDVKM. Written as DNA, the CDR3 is TGTGCCAGCAGTCGTCTGGGGGAGAACTACAATGAGCAGTTCTTC. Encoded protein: CASSRLGENYNEQFF.

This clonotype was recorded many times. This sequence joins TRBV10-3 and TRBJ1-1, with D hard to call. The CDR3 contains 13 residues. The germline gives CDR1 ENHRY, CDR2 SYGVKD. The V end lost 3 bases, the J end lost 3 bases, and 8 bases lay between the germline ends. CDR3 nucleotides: TGTGCCATCAGTGAAGGGAGGGACACTGAAGCTTTCTTT. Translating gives CAISEGRDTEAFF.

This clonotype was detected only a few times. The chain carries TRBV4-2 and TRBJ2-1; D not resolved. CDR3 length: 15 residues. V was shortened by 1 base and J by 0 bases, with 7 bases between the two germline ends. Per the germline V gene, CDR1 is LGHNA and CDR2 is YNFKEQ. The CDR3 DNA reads TGTGCCAGCAGCCAAGTTCTTAGCTCCTACAATGAGCAGTTCTTC. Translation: CASSQVLSSYNEQFF.

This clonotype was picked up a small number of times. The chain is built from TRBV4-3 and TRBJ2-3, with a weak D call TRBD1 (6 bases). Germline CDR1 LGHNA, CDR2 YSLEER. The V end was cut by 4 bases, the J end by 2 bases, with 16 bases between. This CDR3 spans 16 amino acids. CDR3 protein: CASSLSARGNTDTQYF. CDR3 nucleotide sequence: TGCGCCAGCAGCCTAAGCGCGAGGGGGAACACAGATACGCAGTATTTT.

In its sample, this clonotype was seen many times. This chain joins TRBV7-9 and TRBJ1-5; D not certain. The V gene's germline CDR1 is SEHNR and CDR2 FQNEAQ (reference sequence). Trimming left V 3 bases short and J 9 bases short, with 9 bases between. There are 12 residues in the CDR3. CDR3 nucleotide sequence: TGTGCCAGCAGCTTGGGTCCCCGGCCCCAGCATTTT. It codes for CASSLGPRPQHF.

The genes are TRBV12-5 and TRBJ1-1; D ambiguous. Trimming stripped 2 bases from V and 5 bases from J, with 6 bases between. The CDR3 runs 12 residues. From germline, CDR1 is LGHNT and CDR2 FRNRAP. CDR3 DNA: TGTGCTAGTGGTTTGATGGGGACTGAAGCTTTCTTT. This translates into CASGLMGTEAFF.

The CDR3 spells CSARLAVVINEQFF. The CDR3 nucleotides read TGCAGTGCTAGGCTAGCGGTAGTAATCAATGAGCAGTTCTTC. V gene TRBV20-1 combines with J gene TRBJ2-1; 7 bases are a match to TRBD2. V was clipped by 3 bases and J by 6 bases; unmatched bases: 8. The CDR3 runs to 14 residues. Germline V CDR1 and CDR2: DFQATT, SNEGSKA (reference sequence).

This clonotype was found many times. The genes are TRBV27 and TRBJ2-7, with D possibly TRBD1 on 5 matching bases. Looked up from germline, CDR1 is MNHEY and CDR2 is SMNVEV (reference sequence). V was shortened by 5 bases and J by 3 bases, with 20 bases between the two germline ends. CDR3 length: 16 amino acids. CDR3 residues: CASSQATGMRIYEQYF. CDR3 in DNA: TGTGCCAGCAGTCAGGCAACAGGAATGAGGATCTACGAGCAGTACTTC.

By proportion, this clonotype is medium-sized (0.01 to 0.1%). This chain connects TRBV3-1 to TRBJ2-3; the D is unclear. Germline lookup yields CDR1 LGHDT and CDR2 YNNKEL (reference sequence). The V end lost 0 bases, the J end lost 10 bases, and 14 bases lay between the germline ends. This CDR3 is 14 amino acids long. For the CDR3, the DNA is TGTGCCAGCAGCCAAGAATGGCGGAGCCTCTCGCAGTATTTT. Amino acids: CASSQEWRSLSQYF.

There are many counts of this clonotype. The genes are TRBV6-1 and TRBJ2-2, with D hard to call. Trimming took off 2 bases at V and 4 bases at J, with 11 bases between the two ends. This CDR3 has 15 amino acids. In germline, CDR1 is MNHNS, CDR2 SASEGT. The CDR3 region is CASSEQRRPTGELFF. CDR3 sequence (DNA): TGTGCCAGCAGTGAACAAAGGCGGCCCACCGGGGAGCTGTTTTTT.

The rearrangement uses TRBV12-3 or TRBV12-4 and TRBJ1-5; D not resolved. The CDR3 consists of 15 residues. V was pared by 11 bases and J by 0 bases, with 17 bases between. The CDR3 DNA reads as TGTGCCGGCACCCTGACGGGAAATAGCAATCAGCCCCAGCATTTT. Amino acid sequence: CAGTLTGNSNQPQHF.

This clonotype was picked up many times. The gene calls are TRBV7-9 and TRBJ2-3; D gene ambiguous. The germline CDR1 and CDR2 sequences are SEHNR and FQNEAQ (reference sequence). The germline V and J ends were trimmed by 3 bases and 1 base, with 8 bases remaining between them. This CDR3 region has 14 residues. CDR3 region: CASSLGGRTDTQYF. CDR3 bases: TGTGCCAGCAGCTTGGGTGGTCGCACAGATACGCAGTATTTT.

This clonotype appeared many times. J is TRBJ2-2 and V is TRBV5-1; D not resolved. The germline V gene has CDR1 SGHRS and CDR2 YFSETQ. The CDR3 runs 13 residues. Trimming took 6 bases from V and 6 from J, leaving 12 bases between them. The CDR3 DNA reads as TGCGCCAGCAAGTTTAGGGATCCCGGGGAGCTGTTTTTT. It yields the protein CASKFRDPGELFF. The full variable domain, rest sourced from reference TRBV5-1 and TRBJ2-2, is KAGVTQTPRYLIKTRGQQVTLSCSPISGHRSVSWYQQTPGQGLQFLFEYFSETQRNKGNFPGRFSGRQFSNSRSEMNVSTLELGDSALYLCASKFRDPGELFFGEGSRLTVL.

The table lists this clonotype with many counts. Written as DNA, the CDR3 is TGTGCCAGCAGTTCTCCCCTGACGGGACTTCCAGCGGGGAGGGAGCAGTACTTC. Its translation: CASSSPLTGLPAGREQYF. The chain joins TRBV6-5 to TRBJ2-7; the match to TRBD2 covers 7 bases. V shed 4 bases and J 7 bases; nucleotides not matched to a gene: 22. This CDR3 region has 18 residues. From germline, CDR1 is MNHEY and CDR2 SVGAGI.

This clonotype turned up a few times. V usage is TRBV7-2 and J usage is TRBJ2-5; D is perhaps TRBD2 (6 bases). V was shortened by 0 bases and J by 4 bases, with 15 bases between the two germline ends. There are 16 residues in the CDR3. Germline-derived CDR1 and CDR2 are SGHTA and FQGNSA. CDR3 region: CASSLAISGVPETQYF. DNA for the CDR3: TGTGCCAGCAGCTTAGCGATCTCGGGGGTCCCAGAGACCCAGTACTTC.

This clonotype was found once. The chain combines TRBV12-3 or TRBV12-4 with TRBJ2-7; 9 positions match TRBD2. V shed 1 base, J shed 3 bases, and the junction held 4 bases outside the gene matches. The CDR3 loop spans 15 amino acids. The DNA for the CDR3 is TGTGCCAGCAGTTTAGAGATTAGCGGGAGCTACGAGCAGTACTTC. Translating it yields CASSLEISGSYEQYF.

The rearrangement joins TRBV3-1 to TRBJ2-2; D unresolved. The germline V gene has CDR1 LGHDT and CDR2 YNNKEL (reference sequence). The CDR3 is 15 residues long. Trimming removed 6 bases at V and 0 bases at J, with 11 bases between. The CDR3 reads CASSRSAANTGELFF. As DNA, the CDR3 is TGTGCCAGCAGTCGCAGCGCCGCGAACACCGGGGAGCTGTTTTTT.

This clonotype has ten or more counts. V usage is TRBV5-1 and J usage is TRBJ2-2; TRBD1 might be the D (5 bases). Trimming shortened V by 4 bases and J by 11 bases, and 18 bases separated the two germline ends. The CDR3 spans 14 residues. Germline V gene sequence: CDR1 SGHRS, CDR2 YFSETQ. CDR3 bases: TGCGCCAGCAGCGAAAGACAGAAGAGTTTTGAGCTGTTTTTT. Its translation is CASSERQKSFELFF.

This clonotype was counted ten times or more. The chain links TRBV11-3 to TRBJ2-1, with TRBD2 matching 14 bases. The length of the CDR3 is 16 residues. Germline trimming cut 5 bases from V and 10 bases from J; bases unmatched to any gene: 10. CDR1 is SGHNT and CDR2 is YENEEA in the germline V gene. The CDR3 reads CASSRRGLAGVLEQFF. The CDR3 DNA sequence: TGTGCCAGCAGCCGGAGGGGACTAGCGGGAGTATTAGAGCAGTTCTTC.

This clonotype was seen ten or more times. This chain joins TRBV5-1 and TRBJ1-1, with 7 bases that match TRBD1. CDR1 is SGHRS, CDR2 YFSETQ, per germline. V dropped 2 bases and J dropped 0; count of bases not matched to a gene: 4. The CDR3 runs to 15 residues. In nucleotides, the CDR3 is TGCGCCAGCAGCTTTGTACAGGGGATGAACACTGAAGCTTTCTTT. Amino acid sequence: CASSFVQGMNTEAFF.

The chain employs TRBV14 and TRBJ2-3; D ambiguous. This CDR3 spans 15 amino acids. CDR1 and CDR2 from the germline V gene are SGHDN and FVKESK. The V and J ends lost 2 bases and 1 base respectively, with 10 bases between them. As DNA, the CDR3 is TGTGCCAGCAGCCAACGCTCCACAGGCACAGATACGCAGTATTTT. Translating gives CASSQRSTGTDTQYF.